This T cell receptor beta chain was obtained from a study of blood T cell repertoires in COVID-19. On the study more broadly: Researchers got acute and convalescent COVID-19 samples from the United States, Italy and Spain. Nucleic acid was either cDNA or gDNA, and it came from T cells, B-cell-depleted T cells, or PBMCs.

Original processing methods: Cell counts per sample came from amplifying reference gene primers. The protocol was immunoSEQ multiplex PCR, while the TCRdb copy is restricted to in-frame clones and leaves out a portion. That table furnishes V, J and clone size, whereas the DNA furnished D and trimming. This sample has about 120,000 clones, with over 70% found just once. The table lists this clone with a few counts. Trimming at V came to 0 bases and at J to 7 bases, leaving 5 bases not matched to a gene. Germline V gene sequence: CDR1 KGHSH, CDR2 LQKENI. This CDR3 contains 14 residues. The rearrangement uses TRBV18 and TRBJ1-2; 7 bases align to TRBD1. Source material: peripheral blood. The origin of this receptor is a man between 65 and 80 years old with acute or convalescent COVID-19. The CDR3 DNA follows: TGTGCCAGCTCACCACCGGCAGACAGGGTTGGCTACACCTTC. Translation gives CASSPPADRVGYTF.